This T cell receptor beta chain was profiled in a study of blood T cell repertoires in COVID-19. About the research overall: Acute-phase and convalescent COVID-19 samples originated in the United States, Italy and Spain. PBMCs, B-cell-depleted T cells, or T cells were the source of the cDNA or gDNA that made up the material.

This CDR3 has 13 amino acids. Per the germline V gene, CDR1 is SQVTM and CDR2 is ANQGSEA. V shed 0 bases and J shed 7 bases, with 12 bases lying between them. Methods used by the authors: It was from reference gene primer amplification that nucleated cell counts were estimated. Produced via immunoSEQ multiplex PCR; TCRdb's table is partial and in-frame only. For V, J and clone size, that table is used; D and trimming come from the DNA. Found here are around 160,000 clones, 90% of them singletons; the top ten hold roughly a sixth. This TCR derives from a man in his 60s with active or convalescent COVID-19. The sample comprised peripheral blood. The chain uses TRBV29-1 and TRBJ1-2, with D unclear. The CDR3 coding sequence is TGCAGCGTTGAAGACGCGGGGATGCGTGGCTACACCTTC. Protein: CSVEDAGMRGYTF.